The rows below give T cell receptor beta chains drawn from one sample of a study of T cell responses to AZD1222 COVID-19 vaccine. Method: immunoSEQ multiplex PCR; TCRdb's copy keeps in-frame clones and lacks some. The sample carries about 180,000 clones, almost 90% recorded once. Specimen: peripheral blood, collected 28 days after the second AZD1222 dose. All receptors come from an adult who received the AZD1222 COVID-19 vaccine. Each CDR3 is given with its conserved first and last residue. A D gene is named only where the DNA matches it firmly. The size entry is marked missing in some rows and otherwise reads once, few, many or a size class.

cdr3_nt cdr3_aa v_call d_call clone_size j_call cdr3_length
TGTGCCAGCAGACCACAGGCACCCTGGGACTATGGCTACACCTTC CASRPQAPWDYGYTF TRBV27 - few TRBJ1-2 15
TGTGCCAGCAGGGGACACACGAGCAATCAGCCCCAGCATTTT CASRGHTSNQPQHF TRBV6-5 - few TRBJ1-5 14
TGTGCCAGTAGTATCGACAGAAGTAATGAAAAACTGTTTTTT CASSIDRSNEKLFF TRBV19 - - TRBJ1-4 14
TGTGCCAGCAGTGCCCTCGTCACTGAAGCTTTCTTT CASSALVTEAFF TRBV12-3/TRBV12-4 - - TRBJ1-1 12
TGTGCCAGCAGGGCCGGGACAGCCTATGGCTACACCTTC CASRAGTAYGYTF TRBV12-3/TRBV12-4 TRBD1 - TRBJ1-2 13
TGTGCCAGCAGCGTAGCTGGAGGGAACACTGAAGCTTTCTTT CASSVAGGNTEAFF TRBV9 - - TRBJ1-1 14
TGTGCCAGCAGCCAAGACATAGGGACGTTCGGGGAAAAACTGTTTTTT CASSQDIGTFGEKLFF TRBV3-1/TRBV3-2 - - TRBJ1-4 16
TGTGCCAGCAGCCCCCGGGCCGCTAACTATGGCTACACCTTC CASSPRAANYGYTF TRBV4-2 - - TRBJ1-2 14
TGTGCCAGCAGCTTTTCAGGGGGCGCGTACACCGGGGAGCTGTTTTTT CASSFSGGAYTGELFF TRBV5-6 TRBD1 - TRBJ2-2 16
TGTGCCAGTAGTATAGGGGAAGCGGGGCGCACAGATACGCAGTATTTT CASSIGEAGRTDTQYF TRBV19 TRBD2 once TRBJ2-3 16